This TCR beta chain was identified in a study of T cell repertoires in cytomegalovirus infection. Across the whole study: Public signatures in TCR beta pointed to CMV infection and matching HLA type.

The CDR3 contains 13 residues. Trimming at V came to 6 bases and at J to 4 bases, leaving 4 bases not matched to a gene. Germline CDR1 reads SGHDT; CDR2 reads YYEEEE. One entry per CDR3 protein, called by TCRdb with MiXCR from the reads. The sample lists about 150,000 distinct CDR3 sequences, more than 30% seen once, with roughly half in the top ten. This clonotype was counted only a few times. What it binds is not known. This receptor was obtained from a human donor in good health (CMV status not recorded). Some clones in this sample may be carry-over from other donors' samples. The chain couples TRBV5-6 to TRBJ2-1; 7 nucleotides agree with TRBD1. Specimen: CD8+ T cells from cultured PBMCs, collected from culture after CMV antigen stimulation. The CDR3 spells CASIGTAYNEQFF. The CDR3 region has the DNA TGTGCCAGCATCGGGACAGCTTACAATGAGCAGTTCTTC.